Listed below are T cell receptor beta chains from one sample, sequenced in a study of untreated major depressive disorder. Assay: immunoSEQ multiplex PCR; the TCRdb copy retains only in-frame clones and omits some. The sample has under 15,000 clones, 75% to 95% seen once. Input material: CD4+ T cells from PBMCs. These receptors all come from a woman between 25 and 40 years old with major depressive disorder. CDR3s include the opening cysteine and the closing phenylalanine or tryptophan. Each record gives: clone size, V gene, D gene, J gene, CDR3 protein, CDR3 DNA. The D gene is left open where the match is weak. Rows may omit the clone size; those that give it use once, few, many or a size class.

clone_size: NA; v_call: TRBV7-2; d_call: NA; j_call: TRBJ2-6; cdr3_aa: CASSGRGRRQSRANVLTF; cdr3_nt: TGTGCCAGCAGCGGGAGAGGGAGACGACAAAGTCGGGCCAACGTCCTGACTTTC
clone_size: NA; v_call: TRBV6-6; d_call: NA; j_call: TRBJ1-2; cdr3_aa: CASSSGPINYGYTF; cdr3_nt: TGTGCCAGCAGTTCTGGACCGATTAACTATGGCTACACCTTC
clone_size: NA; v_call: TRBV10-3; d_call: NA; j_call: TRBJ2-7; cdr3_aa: CAIRPDSYEQYF; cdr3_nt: TGTGCCATCAGACCTGACAGCTACGAGCAGTACTTC
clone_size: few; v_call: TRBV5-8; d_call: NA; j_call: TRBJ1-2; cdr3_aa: CASSYISLREDGYTF; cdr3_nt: TGTGCCAGCAGTTATATTAGCCTCAGGGAGGATGGCTACACCTTC
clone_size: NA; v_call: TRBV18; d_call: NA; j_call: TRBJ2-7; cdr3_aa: CASSATFYEQYF; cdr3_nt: TGTGCCAGCTCAGCGACTTTTTACGAGCAGTACTTC
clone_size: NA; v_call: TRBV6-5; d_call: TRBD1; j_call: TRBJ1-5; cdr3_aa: CASSPLQGNQPQHF; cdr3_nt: TGTGCCAGCAGTCCACTACAGGGGAATCAGCCCCAGCATTTT
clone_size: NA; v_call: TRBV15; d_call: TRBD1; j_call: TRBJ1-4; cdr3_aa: CATSRGNRGASTNEKLFF; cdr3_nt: TGTGCCACCAGCAGAGGGAACAGGGGGGCATCAACTAATGAAAAACTGTTTTTT
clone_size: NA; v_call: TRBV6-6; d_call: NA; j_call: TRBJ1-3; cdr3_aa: CASKQEISGNTIYF; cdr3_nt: TGTGCCAGCAAACAGGAGATCTCTGGAAACACCATATATTTT
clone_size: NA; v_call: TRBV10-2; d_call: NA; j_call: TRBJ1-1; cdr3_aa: CASSESVVTEAFF; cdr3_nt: TGCGCCAGCAGTGAGTCGGTGGTCACTGAAGCTTTCTTT
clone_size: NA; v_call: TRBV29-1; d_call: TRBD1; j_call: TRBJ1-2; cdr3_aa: CSVGQALNYGYTF; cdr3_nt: TGCAGCGTGGGACAGGCCCTAAACTATGGCTACACCTTC
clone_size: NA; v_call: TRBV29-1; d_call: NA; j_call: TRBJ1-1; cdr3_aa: CSVAQRVERTEAFF; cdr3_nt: TGCAGCGTTGCCCAACGGGTGGAAAGGACTGAAGCTTTCTTT
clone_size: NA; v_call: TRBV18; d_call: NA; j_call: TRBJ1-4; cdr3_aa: CASSRSTNEKLFF; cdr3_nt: TGTGCCAGCTCACGTTCAACTAATGAAAAACTGTTTTTT